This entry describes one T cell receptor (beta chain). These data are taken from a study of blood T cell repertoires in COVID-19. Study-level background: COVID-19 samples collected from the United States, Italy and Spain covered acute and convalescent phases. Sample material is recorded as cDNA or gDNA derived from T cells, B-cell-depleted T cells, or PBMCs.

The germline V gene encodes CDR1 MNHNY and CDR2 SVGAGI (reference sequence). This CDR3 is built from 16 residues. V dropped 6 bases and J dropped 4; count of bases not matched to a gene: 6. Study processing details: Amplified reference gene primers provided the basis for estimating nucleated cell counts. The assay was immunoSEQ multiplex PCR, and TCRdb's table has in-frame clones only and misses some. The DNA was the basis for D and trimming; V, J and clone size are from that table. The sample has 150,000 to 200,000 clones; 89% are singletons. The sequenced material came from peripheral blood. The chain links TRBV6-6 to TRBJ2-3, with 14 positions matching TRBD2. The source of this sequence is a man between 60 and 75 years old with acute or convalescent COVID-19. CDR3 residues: CASSGLAGGGPDTQYF. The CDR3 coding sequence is TGTGCCAGCAGCGGACTAGCGGGGGGCGGACCAGATACGCAGTATTTT.